The TCR beta chain under discussion was sequenced for a study of blood T cell repertoires in COVID-19. Study in general: Samples representing acute and convalescent COVID-19 were sourced from the United States, Italy and Spain. From T cells, B-cell-depleted T cells, or PBMCs came the material, which was cDNA or gDNA.

As handled by the study authors: Amplification of reference gene primers provided the estimated nucleated cell counts. Data came from immunoSEQ multiplex PCR; TCRdb stores just in-frame clones and leaves some out. That table furnishes V, J and clone size, whereas the DNA furnished D and trimming. There are 250,000 or so clones in the sample; approximately 88% occur only once, and approximately 2.8% lies in the top ten. Participants were placed into cohorts based on the clinical history they reported. The CDR3 spans 14 residues. CDR1 is MNHEY, CDR2 SVGAGI, per germline. V shed 2 bases and J shed 2 bases, with 9 bases lying between them.

The TCR originated in a woman aged 25 to 39 with acute COVID-19. Input material: PBMCs or T cells enriched from blood (not recorded which). This chain connects TRBV6-5 to TRBJ1-1; D is undetermined. The CDR3 spells CASSYTEGNTEAFF. The CDR3 DNA is TGTGCCAGCAGTTACACGGAGGGAAACACTGAAGCTTTCTTT.